This T cell receptor (beta chain) was identified during a study of Graves' ophthalmopathy and Graves' hyperthyroidism. For donors with ophthalmopathy, the disease showed moderate-to-severe activity, reached CAS ≥3 and NOSPECS ≥4, and had lasted under 3 months. V dropped 4 bases and J dropped 3; count of bases not matched to a gene: 10. Germline V gene lookup returns CDR1 SGHRS and CDR2 YFSETQ. The CDR3 is 15 residues long. For repertoire sequencing, the TCR beta CDR3 regions were amplified from RNA transcripts. An opening RT-PCR round employed HTBI primers and preceded a second-round multiplex PCR. MiXCR, applied by TCRdb to the multiplex PCR reads, yields one record per CDR3 protein. The repertoire has almost 750,000 distinct CDR3 sequences, roughly two fifths of them found once; the top ten carry 44%.

J is TRBJ2-7 and V is TRBV5-1; TRBD1 matches 7 bases. The sequence derives from an adult man with Graves' ophthalmopathy. Sequences were obtained from peripheral blood. The CDR3 loop reads CASSLGQRNFYEQYF. CDR3 DNA sequence: TGCGCCAGCAGCCTGGGACAGAGAAATTTCTACGAGCAGTACTTC.